The source of this T cell receptor (beta chain) is a study of Ad26.COV2.S vaccination and SARS-CoV-2 variants. The length of the CDR3 is 14 residues. The germline gives CDR1 SGHVS, CDR2 FNYEAQ. Trimming removed 6 bases at V and 4 bases at J, with 14 bases between. Data came from immunoSEQ multiplex PCR; TCRdb stores just in-frame clones and leaves some out. Of about 370,000 clones detected, about 91% appear once; the ten largest clones hold over 1.5%. The treatment was: 15 to 20 received Ad26.COV2.S at low or high dose, single or two shots; about 5 received placebo; per-sample allocation not given. Repertoires come from day 63 after the first vaccine or placebo injection.

The material sequenced was peripheral blood, taken in a trial of Ad26.COV2.S vaccine versus placebo. The chain has TRBV7-6 and TRBJ2-3; D might be TRBD1 or TRBD2, each matching 5 bases. The TCR comes from a person between 18 and 59 years old who received the Ad26.COV2.S COVID-19 vaccine or a placebo. The CDR3 here is CASRKGSSADTQYF. In DNA form, the CDR3 reads TGTGCCAGCAGAAAGGGGAGTAGTGCAGATACGCAGTATTTT.